These 21 T cell receptor beta chains were all obtained from the same sample, sequenced in a study of blood T cell repertoires in COVID-19. Data came from immunoSEQ multiplex PCR; TCRdb stores just in-frame clones and leaves some out. Of 150,000 or so clones listed, approximately 80% are singletons. Sequences were obtained from peripheral blood. Receptors were obtained from a woman aged 80 or older with acute or convalescent COVID-19.

The V and J genes are TRBV5-1 and TRBJ1-1; D not certain. CDR1 and CDR2 (germline): SGHRS, YFSETQ. This CDR3 has 15 residues. Trimming removed 0 bases at V and 1 base at J, with 10 bases between. CDR3 nucleotide sequence: TGCGCCAGCAGCTTGGGGTTAGCGGGGAACACTGAAGCTTTCTTT. This codes for CASSLGLAGNTEAFF.

The rearrangement uses TRBV3-1 (or the pseudogene TRBV3-2) and TRBJ1-2, with D tentatively TRBD1 (5 bases). The CDR3 extends over 14 amino acids. V lost 5 bases and J lost 4, with 14 bases in between. Germline CDR1 LGHDT, CDR2 YNNKEL (reference sequence). The CDR3 DNA is TGTGCCAGCAGCTCCAGGGATCGGGTCTATGGCTACACCTTC. Encoded protein: CASSSRDRVYGYTF.

This chain connects TRBV11-1 to TRBJ2-3, with no clear D. Trimming took 5 bases from V and 4 from J, leaving 13 bases between them. Looked up from germline, CDR1 is SGHAT and CDR2 is FQDESV (reference sequence). The CDR3 has 14 residues. This CDR3 is CASSPGQVADTQYF. CDR3 nucleotide sequence: TGTGCCAGCAGCCCTGGGCAGGTCGCAGATACGCAGTATTTT.

The chain carries TRBV10-2 and TRBJ2-7; the D gene is possibly TRBD1 (5 bases). This CDR3 is built from 17 residues. V lost 4 bases and J 0 bases, leaving 19 bases between the germline ends. Germline values: CDR1 WSHSY, CDR2 SAAADI. CDR3 in amino acids: CASSGAGGARSSYEQYF. In DNA, the CDR3 is TGCGCCAGCAGTGGGGCCGGTGGGGCCCGAAGCTCCTACGAGCAGTACTTC.

The V gene is TRBV5-1, the J gene TRBJ1-4, with a weak D call TRBD1 (5 bases). Trimming pared 3 bases from V and 14 bases from J, leaving 17 bases between. The CDR3 has 13 amino acids. Per germline, CDR1 SGHRS and CDR2 YFSETQ. CDR3 coding DNA: TGCGCCAGCAGCTCGGCCCGGGACTCCAGGCTGTTTTTT. It translates to CASSSARDSRLFF.

This clone came up once. The gene calls are TRBV6-6 and TRBJ2-6; TRBD1 is a possible D gene (6 bases). V was cut by 4 bases and J by 1 base, with 8 bases left in between. Germline V gene lookup returns CDR1 MNHNY and CDR2 SVGAGI (reference sequence). The CDR3 length is 15 residues. The CDR3 DNA reads TGTGCCAGCAGTTTGCAGGGGTCTGGGGCCAACGTCCTGACTTTC. Protein product: CASSLQGSGANVLTF.

The chain has TRBV30 and TRBJ1-2; 8 nucleotides match TRBD1. Losses at the gene ends were 0 bases for V and 8 bases for J; bases not matched to a gene: 14. Germline assignment: CDR1 GTSNPN and CDR2 SVGIG (reference sequence). This CDR3 region has 16 residues. The CDR3 here is CAWSVRSVTGASGYTF. The DNA of the CDR3 is TGTGCCTGGAGTGTTAGGTCGGTGACAGGGGCGTCGGGCTACACCTTC.

V is TRBV5-4 and J is TRBJ1-5, with 9 bases aligning to TRBD1. The CDR3 is 15 residues long. The V and J ends lost 3 bases and 4 bases, in that order; junction bases with no gene match: 5. From germline, CDR1 is SGHNT and CDR2 YYREEE (reference sequence). The CDR3 DNA follows: TGTGCCAGCAGCTGGGGGGGACAGGGAAATCAGCCCCAGCATTTT. Protein product: CASSWGGQGNQPQHF. The entire variable domain, with the rest obtained from reference TRBV5-4 and TRBJ1-5, is as follows: ETGVTQSPTHLIKTRGQQVTLRCSSQSGHNTVSWYQQALGQGPQFIFQYYREEENGRGNFPPRFSGLQFPNYSSELNVNALELDDSALYLCASSWGGQGNQPQHFGDGTRLSIL.

This rearrangement joins TRBV10-3 to TRBJ1-1, with D maybe TRBD1 (5 bases). Trimming cost V 1 base and J 6 bases, with 12 bases left between them. This CDR3 region has 14 residues. Germline values: CDR1 ENHRY, CDR2 SYGVKD. The CDR3 spells CAISELSRGPEAFF. CDR3 nucleotides: TGTGCCATCAGTGAGTTGAGTAGGGGCCCTGAAGCTTTCTTT.

The V and J genes are TRBV15 and TRBJ2-7; D possibly corresponds to TRBD1 (6 bases). Germline V CDR1 and CDR2: LNHNV, YYDKDF (reference sequence). This CDR3 contains 14 residues. Trimming removed 0 bases at V and 4 bases at J, with 10 bases between. The CDR3 bases are TGTGCCACCAGCAGAGAGATTGGACAGTACGAGCAGTACTTC. This codes for CATSREIGQYEQYF.

The rearrangement links TRBV7-3 to TRBJ2-1; TRBD2 matches 14 bases. J lost 13 bases, V lost 0 bases, and 8 bases had no gene match. The germline gives CDR1 SGHTA, CDR2 FQGTGA. This CDR3 has 16 residues. The CDR3 reads CASSLTPGLAGGPQFF. The CDR3, as DNA: TGTGCCAGCAGCTTAACCCCCGGACTAGCGGGGGGCCCTCAGTTCTTC.

The J gene is TRBJ2-3, the V gene TRBV21-1; the table names TRBD2, a call not compared with the DNA. TRBV21-1 is a documented pseudogene. The CDR3 totals 21 residues. The CDR3, as DNA: TGTGCCAGCAGCAAACCCGCGGGGGCCCGGGAGACAAACAGGGGCACAGATACGCAGTATTTT. As protein: CASSKPAGARETNRGTDTQYF.

V usage is TRBV27 and J usage is TRBJ1-1, with TRBD1 as a possible D gene (6 bases). CDR3 size: 15 residues. V gave up 5 bases and J gave up 4 bases, with 17 bases separating them. Per germline, CDR1 MNHEY and CDR2 SMNVEV (reference sequence). In nucleotides, the CDR3 is TGTGCCAGCAGTCTCCCAGGGGTAGTGGGCACTGAAGCTTTCTTT. Translation: CASSLPGVVGTEAFF.

The chain has TRBV29-1 and TRBJ1-1; TRBD1 matches 9 bases. CDR3 size: 13 residues. With V trimmed by 7 bases and J by 4 bases, 7 bases remained unmatched. Per germline, CDR1 SQVTM and CDR2 ANQGSEA. CDR3 region: CSGSQGAGTEAFF. The CDR3 bases are TGCAGCGGTTCACAGGGGGCGGGCACTGAAGCTTTCTTT.

This clone was recorded only once. The chain combines TRBV7-2 with TRBJ2-7, with 8 bases that match TRBD1. The V gene's germline CDR1 is SGHTA and CDR2 FQGNSA. Trimming took 5 bases from V and 2 from J; bases not matched to a gene: 8. The CDR3 is made up of 15 amino acids. The CDR3 sequence is CASSPRTGTTYEQYF. The CDR3 region has the DNA TGTGCCAGCAGCCCTCGGACAGGGACAACCTACGAGCAGTACTTC.

The chain recombines TRBV4-2 with TRBJ2-2; 7 nucleotides line up with TRBD2. V shed 0 bases and J 1 base; nucleotides not matched to a gene: 8. The CDR3 is 18 residues long. Germline V gene data show CDR1 as LGHNA and CDR2 as YNFKEQ. CDR3 region: CASSQDRGGGVNTGELFF. CDR3 DNA sequence: TGTGCCAGCAGCCAAGATAGGGGCGGGGGTGTGAACACCGGGGAGCTGTTTTTT.

The V and J genes are TRBV10-3 and TRBJ2-3, with D perhaps TRBD2 (5 bases). Trimming pared 10 bases from V and 0 bases from J, leaving 14 bases between. The germline CDR1 and CDR2 sequences are ENHRY and SYGVKD. The CDR3 spans 14 residues. The CDR3 bases are TGTGCCAACGCTCCGGGATTAAGCACAGATACGCAGTATTTT. Protein sequence: CANAPGLSTDTQYF.

As to this clone: One end of the junction varies from germline; a read error may be responsible. The CDR3 here is CASKERGSGSTIYF. The CDR3 bases are TGCGCCAGCAAAGAAAGGGGTTCTGGAAGCACCATATATTTT. The rearrangement links TRBV5-1 to TRBJ1-3; D perhaps matches TRBD1 (5 bases). The CDR3 extends over 14 amino acids. CDR1 is SGHRS, CDR2 YFSETQ, per germline.

The V and J genes are TRBV29-1 and TRBJ2-7; 10 bases align to TRBD1. Germline CDR1 and CDR2: SQVTM and ANQGSEA. This CDR3 has 18 residues. Trimming cost V 1 base and J 0 bases; bases outside gene matches: 12. The DNA for the CDR3 is TGCAGCGTTGAAGTCGGGACAGGGGAATTTTCGGGCTCCTACGAGCAGTACTTC. Protein: CSVEVGTGEFSGSYEQYF.

This clone is labeled medium-sized (0.01 to 0.1%). The rearrangement uses TRBV27 and TRBJ1-1; D not resolved. The CDR3 length is 14 residues. V was clipped by 6 bases and J by 3 bases, with 14 bases between them. CDR1 is MNHEY, CDR2 SMNVEV, per germline (reference sequence). CDR3 nucleotide sequence: TGTGCCAGCAGCATATTCAAGCTCGACACTGAAGCTTTCTTT. It encodes CASSIFKLDTEAFF.

This chain uses TRBV5-4 with TRBJ1-3, with unresolved D. Germline CDR1 and CDR2: SGHNT and YYREEE (reference sequence). The V end was cut by 0 bases, the J end by 0 bases, with 7 bases between. This CDR3 comprises 15 residues. The CDR3 region is CASSLASTSGNTIYF. The CDR3 nucleotides read TGTGCCAGCAGCTTGGCCTCTACCTCTGGAAACACCATATATTTT.